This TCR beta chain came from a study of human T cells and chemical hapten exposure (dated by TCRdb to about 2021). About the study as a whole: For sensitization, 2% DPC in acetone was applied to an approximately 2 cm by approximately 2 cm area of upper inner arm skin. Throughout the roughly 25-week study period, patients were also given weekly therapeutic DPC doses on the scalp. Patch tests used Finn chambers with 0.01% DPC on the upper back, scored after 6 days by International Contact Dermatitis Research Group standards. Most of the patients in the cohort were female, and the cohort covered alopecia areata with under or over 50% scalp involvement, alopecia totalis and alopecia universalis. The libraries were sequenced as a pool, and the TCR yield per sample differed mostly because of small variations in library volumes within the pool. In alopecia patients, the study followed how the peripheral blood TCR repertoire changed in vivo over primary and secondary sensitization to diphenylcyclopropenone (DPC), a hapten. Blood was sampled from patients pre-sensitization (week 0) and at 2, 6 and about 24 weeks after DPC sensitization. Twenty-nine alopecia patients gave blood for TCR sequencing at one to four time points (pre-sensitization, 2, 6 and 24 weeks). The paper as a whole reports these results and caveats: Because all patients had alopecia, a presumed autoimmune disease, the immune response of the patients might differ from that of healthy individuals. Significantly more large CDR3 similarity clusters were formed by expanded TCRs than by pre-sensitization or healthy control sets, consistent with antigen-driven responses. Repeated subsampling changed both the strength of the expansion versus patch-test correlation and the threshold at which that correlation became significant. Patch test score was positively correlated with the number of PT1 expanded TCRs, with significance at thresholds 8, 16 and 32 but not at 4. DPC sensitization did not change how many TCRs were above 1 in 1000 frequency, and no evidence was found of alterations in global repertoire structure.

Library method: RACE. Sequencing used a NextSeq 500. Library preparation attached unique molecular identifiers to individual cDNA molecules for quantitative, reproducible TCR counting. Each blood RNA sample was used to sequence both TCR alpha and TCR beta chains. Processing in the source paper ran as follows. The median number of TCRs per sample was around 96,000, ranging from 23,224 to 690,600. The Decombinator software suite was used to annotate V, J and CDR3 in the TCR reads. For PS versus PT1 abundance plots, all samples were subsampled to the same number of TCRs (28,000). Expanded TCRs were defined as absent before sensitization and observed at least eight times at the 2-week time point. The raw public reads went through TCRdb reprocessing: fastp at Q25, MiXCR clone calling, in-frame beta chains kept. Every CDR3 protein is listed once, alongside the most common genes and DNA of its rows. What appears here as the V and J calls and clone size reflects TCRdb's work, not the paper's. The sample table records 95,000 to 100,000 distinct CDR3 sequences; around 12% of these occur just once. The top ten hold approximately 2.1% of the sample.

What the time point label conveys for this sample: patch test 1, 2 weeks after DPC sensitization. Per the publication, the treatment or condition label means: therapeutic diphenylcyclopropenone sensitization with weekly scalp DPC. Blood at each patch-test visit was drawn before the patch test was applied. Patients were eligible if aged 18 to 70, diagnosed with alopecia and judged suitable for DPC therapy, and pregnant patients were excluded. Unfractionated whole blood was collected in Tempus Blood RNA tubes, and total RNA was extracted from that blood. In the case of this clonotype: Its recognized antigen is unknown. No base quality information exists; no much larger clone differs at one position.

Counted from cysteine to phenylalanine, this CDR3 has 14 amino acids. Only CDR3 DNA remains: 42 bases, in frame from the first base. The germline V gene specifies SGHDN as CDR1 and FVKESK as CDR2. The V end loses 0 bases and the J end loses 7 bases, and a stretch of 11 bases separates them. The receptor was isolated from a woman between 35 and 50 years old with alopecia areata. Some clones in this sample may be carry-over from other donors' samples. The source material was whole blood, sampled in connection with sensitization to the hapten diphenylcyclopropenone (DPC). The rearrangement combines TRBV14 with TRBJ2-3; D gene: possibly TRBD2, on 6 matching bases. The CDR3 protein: CASSQDWTINTQYF. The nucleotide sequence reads TGTGCCAGCAGCCAAGATTGGACTATCAATACGCAGTATTTT. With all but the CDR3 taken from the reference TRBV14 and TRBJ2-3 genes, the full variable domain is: EAGVTQFPSHSVIEKGQTVTLRCDPISGHDNLYWYRRVMGKEIKFLLHFVKESKQDESGMPNNRFLAERTGGTYSTLKVQPAELEDSGVYFCASSQDWTINTQYFGPGTRLTVL.